This T cell receptor beta chain was retrieved from a study of shared clonotypes between healthy human individuals. Study-level findings and limits: When compared with the clonotypes that were shared by all four sorted-subset donors, the non-shared clonotypes turned out to have lower generation probabilities.

The authors distributed each subset's genomic DNA evenly over several immunoSEQ plates. DNA at 200 ng, 25,000 to 30,000 T cell genomes, went into sorted-subset replicate PCRs. Produced via immunoSEQ multiplex PCR; TCRdb's table is partial and in-frame only. The sample lists 2,500,000 or so clones, more than 90% occurring once. Note on this clone: The antigen remains undetermined.

V lost 3 bases, J lost 4 bases, and 6 bases stayed unmatched. The CDR3 consists of 15 residues. In germline, CDR1 is MGHRA, CDR2 YSYEKL. Sequencing input: naive CD4+ T cells sorted from blood. The subset is: CD45RA+ positively selected. The genes are TRBV4-1 and TRBJ2-7, with 10 bases aligning to TRBD2. This sequence originates from a man between 18 and 35 years old in good health. The CDR3 loop reads CASSQVSTSGYEQYF. The CDR3 nucleotides are TGCGCCAGCAGCCAGGTTTCGACTAGCGGGTACGAGCAGTACTTC.